A few counts support the clone carrying this TCR beta chain. These data belong to a study of blood T cell repertoires in COVID-19. About the research overall: Material from acute and convalescent COVID-19 was sourced from the United States, Italy and Spain. PBMCs, B-cell-depleted T cells, or T cells provided the cDNA or gDNA that made up the material.

This CDR3 contains 16 residues. V was clipped by 9 bases and J by 5 bases, with 24 bases between them. Germline V CDR1 and CDR2: KGHDR, SFDVKD. Under the authors' procedure: Nucleated cell counts were estimated from reference gene primer amplification. The method was immunoSEQ multiplex PCR; TCRdb's version includes in-frame clones alone and lacks a portion of them. V, J and clone size are those of that table, while D and trimming were read from the DNA. The sample carries 130,000 to 150,000 clones, 80% recorded once. Specimen: peripheral blood. V usage is TRBV24-1 and J usage is TRBJ2-5; D perhaps matches TRBD2 (5 bases). This clonotype originated in a man aged 65-85 years who had recovered from COVID-19. In DNA, the CDR3 is TGTGCCACCTCCGCGGGTGACGGACCCCCAGAGGAGACCCAGTACTTC. Its protein is CATSAGDGPPEETQYF.